Following are 18 T cell receptor beta chains from one sample sequenced in a study of OX40 agonist ivuxolimab in advanced cancers. Method: immunoSEQ multiplex PCR; TCRdb's copy keeps in-frame clones and lacks some. This sample carries about 73,000 clones, 85% to 90% of them seen once, and the ten largest clones take roughly 8%. The starting material was CD4+ or CD8+ T cells sorted from blood, obtained in a trial of the OX40 agonist ivuxolimab. The origin of the receptors is an adult with an advanced solid tumor such as melanoma, head and neck, liver or kidney cancer.

This clone was seen a single time. The chain links TRBV5-1 to TRBJ2-7, with unresolved D. This CDR3 has 14 amino acids. CDR1 and CDR2 (germline): SGHRS, YFSETQ. Trimming took off 7 bases at V and 2 bases at J, with 16 bases between the two ends. CDR3 sequence reads: CASGSEVGAYEQYF. The DNA of the CDR3 is TGCGCCAGCGGATCGGAAGTTGGGGCCTACGAGCAGTACTTC.

The chain has TRBV15 and TRBJ2-3; TRBD1 agrees at 9 bases. J lost 5 bases, V lost 4 bases, and 10 bases had no gene match. This CDR3 is 16 amino acids long. CDR1 is LNHNV, CDR2 YYDKDF, per germline (reference sequence). CDR3 sequence reads: CATSNPKDRGRDTQYF. Written as DNA, the CDR3 is TGTGCCACCAGCAACCCGAAGGACAGGGGTAGAGATACGCAGTATTTT.

The gene calls are TRBV4-1 and TRBJ2-3; tentative D call: TRBD2 (5 bases). The CDR3 covers 15 residues. Germline CDR1 reads MGHRA; CDR2 reads YSYEKL. Trimming pared 4 bases from V and 6 bases from J, leaving 17 bases between. The CDR3 DNA sequence: TGCGCCAGCAGCCCGAGCCCTCGGGGTGGGGATACGCAGTATTTT. It specifies CASSPSPRGGDTQYF.

In this sample, this clone turned up once. The rearrangement uses TRBV5-1 and TRBJ2-2; D might be TRBD1 (5 bases). Between the trimmed V and J ends, which lost 0 bases and 5 bases, there was a span of 17 bases. There are 17 residues in the CDR3. Germline assignment: CDR1 SGHRS and CDR2 YFSETQ. The CDR3 DNA sequence: TGCGCCAGCAGCTTGGAGGGCATAAGGGGCAGGACCGGGGAGCTGTTTTTT. As protein: CASSLEGIRGRTGELFF.

The chain uses TRBV29-1 and TRBJ1-2; D is ambiguous. The CDR3 consists of 14 residues. Germline loops: CDR1 SQVTM, CDR2 ANQGSEA. V lost 2 bases, J lost 4 bases, and 14 bases lay in between. The chain's CDR3 is CSVEPRAGIYGYTF. The CDR3 DNA sequence: TGCAGCGTTGAACCGAGGGCGGGGATCTATGGCTACACCTTC.

The chain is built from TRBV5-6 and TRBJ2-1; D possibly corresponds to TRBD2 (5 bases). V lost 1 base and J lost 12, with 17 bases in between. The CDR3 is 14 residues long. Germline CDR1 and CDR2: SGHDT and YYEEEE. DNA of the CDR3: TGTGCCAGCAGCTTGCCTACTAGGCCCTATGGGCAGTTCTTC. It specifies CASSLPTRPYGQFF.

The chain combines TRBV2 with TRBJ2-1, with TRBD2 identical over 10 bases. The germline V gene encodes CDR1 SNHLY and CDR2 FYNNEI. Unmatched junction bases numbered 0, after V lost 4 bases and J lost 0 bases. CDR3 length: 15 residues. CDR3 DNA sequence: TGTGCCAGCAGTGGGACTAGCGGCTCCTACAATGAGCAGTTCTTC. Protein product: CASSGTSGSYNEQFF.

This clone has just one count. The chain employs TRBV7-2 and TRBJ2-5; TRBD1 matches at 7 bases. Per the germline V gene, CDR1 is SGHTA and CDR2 is FQGNSA. V dropped 2 bases and J dropped 2; count of bases not matched to a gene: 8. The CDR3 extends over 16 amino acids. The DNA of the CDR3 is TGTGCCAGCAGCTTACGTGGGACAGTCACGCAAGAGACCCAGTACTTC. Protein product: CASSLRGTVTQETQYF.

The chain carries TRBV6-5 and TRBJ2-5; D uncertain. CDR1 and CDR2 from the germline V gene are MNHEY and SVGAGI. This CDR3 comprises 14 residues. V dropped 0 bases and J dropped 5 bases, with 10 bases sitting between them. The CDR3 loop is CASSYSWQWETQYF. The CDR3 DNA is TGTGCCAGCAGTTACTCTTGGCAGTGGGAGACCCAGTACTTC.

The rearrangement links TRBV12-2 to TRBJ1-2. TRBV12-2 is a pseudogene. The CDR3 has 14 amino acids. The CDR3 reads CASRLEMILYGYTF. The CDR3 DNA follows: TGTGCAAGTCGCTTAGAGATGATTCTCTATGGCTACACCTTC.

Only a few counts were recorded for this clone. CDR3 residues: CASSQGAGRNTGELFF. CDR3 nucleotides: TGCGCCAGCAGCCAAGGGGCAGGGAGAAACACCGGGGAGCTGTTTTTT. The chain has TRBV4-1 and TRBJ2-2; D is possibly TRBD1 or TRBD2 (5 bases each). Germline CDR1 MGHRA, CDR2 YSYEKL. This CDR3 comprises 16 residues. V lost 1 base and J lost 2, with 11 bases in between.

The V call is TRBV20-1, the J call TRBJ1-2, with D unresolved. The CDR3 has 11 amino acids. The germline V gene has CDR1 DFQATT and CDR2 SNEGSKA (reference sequence). V dropped 5 bases and J dropped 5 bases, with 9 bases sitting between them. This chain's CDR3 is CSAFYGYGYTF. CDR3 in DNA: TGCAGTGCTTTTTACGGGTATGGCTACACCTTC.

This chain links TRBV2 with TRBJ2-1; D perhaps matches TRBD2 (5 bases). The CDR3 extends over 14 amino acids. Germline CDR1 reads SNHLY; CDR2 reads FYNNEI. V shed 1 base and J shed 7 bases, with 11 bases lying between them. CDR3 region: CASSEVDSGNEQFF. As DNA, the CDR3 is TGTGCCAGCAGTGAAGTAGACTCGGGGAATGAGCAGTTCTTC.

J is TRBJ1-5 and V is TRBV6-5; perhaps TRBD1 as D (6 bases). Trimming pared 6 bases from V and 4 bases from J, leaving 13 bases between. The CDR3 has 14 amino acids. Germline assignment: CDR1 MNHEY and CDR2 SVGAGI. CDR3 region: CASREQGRNQPQHF. For the CDR3, the DNA is TGTGCCAGCAGAGAACAGGGAAGGAATCAGCCCCAGCATTTT.

The CDR3 loop is CASSFQREGLLIYEQYF. In DNA form, the CDR3 reads TGTGCCAGCAGCTTCCAGCGGGAGGGCCTACTCATCTACGAGCAGTACTTC. The V and J genes are TRBV5-8 and TRBJ2-7, with 10 bases fitting TRBD2. Germline assignment: CDR1 SGHTS and CDR2 YDEGEE. The CDR3 covers 17 residues. With 2 bases clipped from V and 3 bases from J, the junction kept 11 bases outside the gene matches.

Only one count was recorded for this clone. The rearrangement uses TRBV6-5 and TRBJ1-5; D remains ambiguous. The CDR3 is made up of 12 amino acids. Germline V lookup: CDR1 MNHEY, CDR2 SVGAGI. Trimming took 5 bases from V and 5 from J, leaving 7 bases between them. This chain's CDR3 is CASSTADQPQHF. CDR3 in DNA: TGTGCCAGCAGTACGGCGGATCAGCCCCAGCATTTT.

The V call is TRBV27, the J call TRBJ1-1; 9 bases map to TRBD1. This CDR3 spans 16 amino acids. Germline values: CDR1 MNHEY, CDR2 SMNVEV (reference sequence). V shed 5 bases and J 0 bases; nucleotides not matched to a gene: 7. CDR3 region: CASSAGQGKVNTEAFF. In DNA, the CDR3 is TGTGCCAGCAGTGCCGGACAGGGGAAGGTGAACACTGAAGCTTTCTTT.

The chain links TRBV5-1 to TRBJ2-7; D uncertain. V was pared by 5 bases and J by 1 base, with 13 bases between. This CDR3 comprises 14 residues. Germline CDR1 SGHRS, CDR2 YFSETQ. DNA of the CDR3: TGCGCCAGCAGTTCCAACAGAGCTTCCTACGAGCAGTACTTC. Protein product: CASSSNRASYEQYF.